This TCR beta chain was captured in a study of blood T cell repertoires in COVID-19. At the level of the study: Sample material is recorded as cDNA or gDNA derived from T cells, B-cell-depleted T cells, or PBMCs.

This CDR3 has 13 residues. V was clipped by 6 bases and J by 6 bases, with 12 bases between them. Germline CDR1 WSHSY, CDR2 SAAADI. Per the study methods: Nucleated cell number was recorded as an estimate derived from reference gene primer amplification. Produced via immunoSEQ multiplex PCR; TCRdb's table is partial and in-frame only. The V and J calls and clone size are taken from that table; D and trimming were inferred from the DNA. Among roughly 290,000 clones listed, approximately 90% were seen once. Material for sequencing was peripheral blood. The chain uses TRBV10-2 and TRBJ1-5, with D possibly matching TRBD1 (6 bases). This clonotype was obtained from a woman between 55 and 75 years old with acute or convalescent COVID-19. DNA of the CDR3: TGCGCCAGCAGGACAGGATCTGGTCAGCCCCAGCATTTT. Encoded protein: CASRTGSGQPQHF.